This TCR beta chain is from a study of T cell changes during pregnancy in multiple sclerosis. The CDR3 contains 15 residues. V lost 6 bases, J lost 9 bases, and 18 bases lay in between. Germline lookup yields CDR1 SNHLY and CDR2 FYNNEI. Profiling relied on immunoSEQ multiplex PCR, and the TCRdb table lists in-frame clones only, not all of them. The sample records 35,000 to 50,000 clones, around nine tenths being singletons. This clone was seen once. Sequenced material: CD4+ T cells from peripheral blood mononuclear cells, taken after pregnancy. This rearrangement joins TRBV2 to TRBJ1-6; D call uncertain. This receptor was taken from a female donor with multiple sclerosis, enrolled in a pregnancy study. DNA for the CDR3: TGTGCCAGCAGACTACAAACCGGGTCGCCTTCACCCCTCCACTTT. Protein product: CASRLQTGSPSPLHF.